This T cell receptor (beta chain) was obtained from a study of vaccination effects on CD4 cells after COVID-19. CDR1 is SGHVS and CDR2 is FQNEAQ in the germline V gene. This CDR3 has 12 amino acids. V lost 5 bases and J lost 8, with 12 bases in between. Viral peptide pools were used in the ViraFEST assay to expand antigen-specific CD4+ T cells, and sequencing came afterward. Following 10 days of culture, CD4+ T cells were isolated. The person's infection with SARS-CoV-2, confirmed by PCR, took place between March and December 2020. IL-2 medium supplanted half the medium on days 3 and 7. Assay used: immunoSEQ multiplex PCR; TCRdb lists only in-frame clones, some missing. The table shows roughly 23,000 clones, with 65% to 85% occurring only once. A note on this clone: Its target is unknown.

The clonotype originates from a human donor who had a prior SARS-CoV-2 infection. The source material was CD4+ T cells from PBMCs cultured with SARS-CoV-2 spike peptides, sampled before COVID-19 vaccination. The V gene is TRBV7-8, the J gene TRBJ1-2, with D uncertain. In DNA, the CDR3 is TGTGCCAGCAGCCAGCTGTGGCCCGGCTACACCTTC. Amino acids: CASSQLWPGYTF.